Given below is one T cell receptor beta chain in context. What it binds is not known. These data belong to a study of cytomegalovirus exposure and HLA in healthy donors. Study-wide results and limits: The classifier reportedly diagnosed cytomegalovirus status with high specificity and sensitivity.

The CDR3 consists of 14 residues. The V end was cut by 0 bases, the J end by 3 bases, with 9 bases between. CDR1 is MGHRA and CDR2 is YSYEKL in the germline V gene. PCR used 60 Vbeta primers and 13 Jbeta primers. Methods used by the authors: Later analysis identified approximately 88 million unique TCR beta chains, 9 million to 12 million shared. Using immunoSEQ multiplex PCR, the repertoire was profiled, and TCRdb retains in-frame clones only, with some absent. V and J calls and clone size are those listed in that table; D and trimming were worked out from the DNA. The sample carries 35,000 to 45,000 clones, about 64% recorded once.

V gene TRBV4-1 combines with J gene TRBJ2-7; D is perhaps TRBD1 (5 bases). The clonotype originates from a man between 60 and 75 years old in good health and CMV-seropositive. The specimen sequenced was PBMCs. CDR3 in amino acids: CASSQDPGFYEQYF. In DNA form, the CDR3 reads TGCGCCAGCAGCCAAGACCCAGGGTTCTACGAGCAGTACTTC.